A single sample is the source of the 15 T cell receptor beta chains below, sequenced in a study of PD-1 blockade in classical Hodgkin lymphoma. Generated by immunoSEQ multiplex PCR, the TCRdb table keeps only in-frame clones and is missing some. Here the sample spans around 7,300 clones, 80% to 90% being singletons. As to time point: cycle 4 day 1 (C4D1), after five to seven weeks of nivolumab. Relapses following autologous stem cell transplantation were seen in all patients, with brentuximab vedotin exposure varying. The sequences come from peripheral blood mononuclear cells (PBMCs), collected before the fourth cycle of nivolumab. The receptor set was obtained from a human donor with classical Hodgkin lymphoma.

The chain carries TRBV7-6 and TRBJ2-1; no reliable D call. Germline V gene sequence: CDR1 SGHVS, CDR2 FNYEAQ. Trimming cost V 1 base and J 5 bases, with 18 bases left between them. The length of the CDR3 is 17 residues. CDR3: CASSLVRVGSSNNEQFF. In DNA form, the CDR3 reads TGTGCCAGCAGCTTAGTGCGCGTGGGTAGCTCTAACAATGAGCAGTTCTTC.

CDR3 sequence reads: CASSLGQLSGNTIYF. The CDR3 nucleotides read TGCGCCAGCAGCTTGGGACAGCTCTCTGGAAACACCATATATTTT. The chain joins TRBV5-1 to TRBJ1-3; tentative D call: TRBD1 (5 bases). V was pared by 0 bases and J by 0 bases, with 7 bases between. There are 15 residues in the CDR3. Looked up from germline, CDR1 is SGHRS and CDR2 is YFSETQ.

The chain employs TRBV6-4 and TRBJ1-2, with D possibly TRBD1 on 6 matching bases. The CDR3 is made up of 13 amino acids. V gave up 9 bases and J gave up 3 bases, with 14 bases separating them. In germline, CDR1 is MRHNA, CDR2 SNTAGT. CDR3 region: CARVRGRDYGYTF. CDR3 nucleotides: TGTGCCAGAGTAAGGGGGAGGGACTATGGCTACACCTTC.

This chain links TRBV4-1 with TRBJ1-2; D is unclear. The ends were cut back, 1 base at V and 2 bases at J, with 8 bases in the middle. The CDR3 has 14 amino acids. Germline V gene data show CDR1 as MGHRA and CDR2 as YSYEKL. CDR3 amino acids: CASSQGGQNYGYTF. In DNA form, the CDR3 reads TGCGCCAGCAGCCAAGGGGGTCAAAACTATGGCTACACCTTC.

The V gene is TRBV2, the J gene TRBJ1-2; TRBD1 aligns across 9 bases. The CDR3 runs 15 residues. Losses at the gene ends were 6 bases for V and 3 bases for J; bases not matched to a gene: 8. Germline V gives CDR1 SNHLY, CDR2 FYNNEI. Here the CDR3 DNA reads TGTGCCAGCAGAACAGGGGGCGCGTTAGACTATGGCTACACCTTC. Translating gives CASRTGGALDYGYTF.

CDR3 loop: CASSLAGISYNEQFF. CDR3 nucleotide sequence: TGTGCCAGCAGCTTAGCGGGCATCTCCTACAATGAGCAGTTCTTC. The chain is built from TRBV7-2 and TRBJ2-1; D is unclear. Deletions cut 0 bases from V and 0 bases from J, with 6 bases between. The CDR3 loop spans 15 amino acids. Germline values: CDR1 SGHTA, CDR2 FQGNSA. Using reference TRBV7-2 and TRBJ2-1 for the parts outside the CDR3, the full variable domain is GAGVSQSPSNKVTEKGKDVELRCDPISGHTALYWYRQSLGQGLEFLIYFQGNSAPDKSGLPSDRFSAERTGGSVSTLTIQRTQQEDSAVYLCASSLAGISYNEQFFGPGTRLTVL.

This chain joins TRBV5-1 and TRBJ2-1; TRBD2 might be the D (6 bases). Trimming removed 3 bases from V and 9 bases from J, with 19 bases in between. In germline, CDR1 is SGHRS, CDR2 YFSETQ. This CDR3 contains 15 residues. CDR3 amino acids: CASSSGLGGGVEQFF. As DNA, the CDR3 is TGCGCCAGCAGCTCCGGGCTGGGAGGAGGGGTTGAGCAGTTCTTC.

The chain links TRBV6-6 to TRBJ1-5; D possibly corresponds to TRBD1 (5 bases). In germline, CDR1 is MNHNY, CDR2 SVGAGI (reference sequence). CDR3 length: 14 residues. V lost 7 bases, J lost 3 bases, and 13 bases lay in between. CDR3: CASTYSGHNQPQHF. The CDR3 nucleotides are TGTGCCAGCACCTACAGCGGACACAATCAGCCCCAGCATTTT.

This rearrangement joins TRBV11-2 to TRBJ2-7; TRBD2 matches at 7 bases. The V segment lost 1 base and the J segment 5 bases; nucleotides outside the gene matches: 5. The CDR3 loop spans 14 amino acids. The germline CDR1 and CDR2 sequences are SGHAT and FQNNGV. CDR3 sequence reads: CASSLVTSRNEQYV. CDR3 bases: TGTGCCAGCAGCTTAGTGACTAGCCGAAACGAGCAGTACGTC.

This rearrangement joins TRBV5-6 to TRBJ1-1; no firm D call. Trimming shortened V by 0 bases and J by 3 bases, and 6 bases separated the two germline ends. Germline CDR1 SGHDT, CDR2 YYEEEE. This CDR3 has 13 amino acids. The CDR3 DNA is TGTGCCAGCAGCTTGGGACACCACACTGAAGCTTTCTTT. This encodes CASSLGHHTEAFF.

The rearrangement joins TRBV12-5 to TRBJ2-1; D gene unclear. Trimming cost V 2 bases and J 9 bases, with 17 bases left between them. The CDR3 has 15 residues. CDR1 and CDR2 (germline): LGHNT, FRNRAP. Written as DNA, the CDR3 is TGTGCTAGTGGTTTGCCCCGGGCCACAATCGGTGAGCAGTTCTTC. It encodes CASGLPRATIGEQFF. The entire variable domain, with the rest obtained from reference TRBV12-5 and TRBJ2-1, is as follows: DARVTQTPRHKVTEMGQEVTMRCQPILGHNTVFWYRQTMMQGLELLAYFRNRAPLDDSGMPKDRFSAEMPDATLATLKIQPSEPRDSAVYFCASGLPRATIGEQFFGPGTRLTVL.

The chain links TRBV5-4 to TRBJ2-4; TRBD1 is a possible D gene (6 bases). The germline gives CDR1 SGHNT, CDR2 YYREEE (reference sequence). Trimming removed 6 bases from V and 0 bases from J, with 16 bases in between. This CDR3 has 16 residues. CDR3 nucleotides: TGTGCCAGCACCACAGGGTTGGAACTAGCCAAAAACATTCAGTACTTC. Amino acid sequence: CASTTGLELAKNIQYF.

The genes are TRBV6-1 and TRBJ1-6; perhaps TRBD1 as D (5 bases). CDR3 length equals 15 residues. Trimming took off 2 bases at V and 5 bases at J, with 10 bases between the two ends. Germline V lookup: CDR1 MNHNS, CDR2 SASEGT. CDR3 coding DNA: TGTGCCAGCAGTGAACAGGGCCGGAATAATTCACCCCTCCACTTT. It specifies CASSEQGRNNSPLHF.

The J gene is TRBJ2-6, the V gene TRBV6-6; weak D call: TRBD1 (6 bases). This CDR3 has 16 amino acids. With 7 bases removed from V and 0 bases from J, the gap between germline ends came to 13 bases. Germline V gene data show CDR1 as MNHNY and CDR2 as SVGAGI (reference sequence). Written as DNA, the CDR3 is TGTGCCAGCACTCCGGGACACCCCTCTGGGGCCAACGTCCTGACTTTC. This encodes CASTPGHPSGANVLTF.

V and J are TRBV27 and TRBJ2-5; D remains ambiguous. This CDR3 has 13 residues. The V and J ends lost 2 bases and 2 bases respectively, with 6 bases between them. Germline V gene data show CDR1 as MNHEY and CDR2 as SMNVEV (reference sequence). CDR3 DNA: TGTGCCAGCAGTTTAGGGCCACAAGAGACCCAGTACTTC. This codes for CASSLGPQETQYF.